One and the same sample provided the 32 T cell receptor beta chains below, sequenced in a study of T cell responses to AZD1222 COVID-19 vaccine (TCRdb year 2021). The meaning of the sample's time point label: baseline before first vaccination. The library relied on the immunoSEQ multiplex PCR assay. The table was pulled from immuneACCESS by TCRdb, which kept in-frame rearrangements only. Such tables lose some clones; where checked, under half of the loss comes from unresolved V genes, and the rest has no known cause. The sample has 200,000 or so clones on record, 70% to 90% of them singletons. The ten largest clones capture about 6.1% of the sample. Sequenced here: peripheral blood, sampled on day 0 of AZD1222 vaccination. The source is an adult in good health.

The chain recombines TRBV4-1 with TRBJ2-3; D tentatively reads TRBD1 or TRBD2 (5 bases each). Germline V gene sequence: CDR1 MGHRA, CDR2 YSYEKL. This CDR3 has 13 amino acids. V dropped 1 base and J dropped 4 bases, with 6 bases sitting between them. CDR3 sequence: CASSQVGADTQYF. DNA of the CDR3: TGCGCCAGCAGCCAAGTGGGGGCAGATACGCAGTATTTT.

The V and J genes are TRBV30 and TRBJ1-3; no firm D call. This CDR3 region has 14 residues. Germline V gives CDR1 GTSNPN, CDR2 SVGIG (reference sequence). The V gene lost 4 bases and the J gene lost 8 bases, with 18 bases spanning the gap. CDR3 coding DNA: TGTGCCTGGACTGTCTGGGAAAAGGGCCACACCATATATTTT. Translating it yields CAWTVWEKGHTIYF.

This chain connects TRBV6-5 to TRBJ2-2; maybe TRBD1 (8 bases). Looked up from germline, CDR1 is MNHEY and CDR2 is SVGAGI. V was cut by 6 bases and J by 6 bases, with 17 bases left in between. The length of the CDR3 is 15 residues. CDR3 DNA: TGTGCCAGCAGCCTATCAACAGGGGGGGCCGGGGAGCTGTTTTTT. Its protein product is CASSLSTGGAGELFF.

The rearrangement uses TRBV6-1 and TRBJ2-7, with 7 bases fitting TRBD2. The CDR3 totals 15 residues. V lost 3 bases, J lost 3 bases, and 8 bases stayed unmatched. Germline CDR1 and CDR2: MNHNS and SASEGT. In DNA, the CDR3 is TGTGCCAGCAGTGATTCAGCGGGGCTTAACTACGAGCAGTACTTC. Its protein is CASSDSAGLNYEQYF.

The chain uses TRBV29-1 and TRBJ1-1; D unclear. From germline, CDR1 is SQVTM and CDR2 ANQGSEA. This CDR3 spans 11 amino acids. The V and J ends lost 7 bases and 1 base respectively, with 7 bases between them. The CDR3 is CSGGGNTEAFF. In DNA form, the CDR3 reads TGCAGCGGGGGTGGGAACACTGAAGCTTTCTTT.

This chain links TRBV5-4 with TRBJ1-1; 8 bases align to TRBD1. Trimming removed 0 bases from V and 6 bases from J; junction bases left unmatched: 1. In germline, CDR1 is SGHNT, CDR2 YYREEE (reference sequence). The CDR3 runs 13 residues. The CDR3: CASSLARGPEAFF. CDR3 sequence (DNA): TGTGCCAGCAGCTTGGCCAGGGGGCCTGAAGCTTTCTTT.

The V call is TRBV18, the J call TRBJ1-1; unclear D gene. Trimming shortened V by 3 bases and J by 4 bases, and 9 bases separated the two germline ends. The CDR3 has 13 residues. Looked up from germline, CDR1 is KGHSH and CDR2 is LQKENI. CDR3 in DNA: TGTGCCAGCTCACCCGACATCAGCACTGAAGCTTTCTTT. Its translation: CASSPDISTEAFF. Supplemented by reference TRBV18 and TRBJ1-1, the full variable domain reads NAGVMQNPRHLVRRRGQEARLRCSPMKGHSHVYWYRQLPEEGLKFMVYLQKENIIDESGMPKERFSAEFPKEGPSILRIQQVVRGDSAAYFCASSPDISTEAFFGQGTRLTVV.

The gene calls are TRBV28 and TRBJ2-1, with no clear D. Germline loops: CDR1 MDHEN, CDR2 SYDVKM. The CDR3 consists of 12 residues. V was trimmed by 2 bases and J by 4 bases, leaving 3 bases between them. The CDR3 reads CASSLTYNEQFF. As DNA, the CDR3 is TGTGCCAGCAGTTTAACGTACAATGAGCAGTTCTTC.

V gene TRBV4-1 combines with J gene TRBJ1-1, with D uncertain. Germline V gene sequence: CDR1 MGHRA, CDR2 YSYEKL. The CDR3 is made up of 11 amino acids. Deletions cut 8 bases from V and 0 bases from J, with 4 bases between. CDR3 residues: CASSLNTEAFF. The DNA for the CDR3 is TGCGCCAGCTCCTTGAACACTGAAGCTTTCTTT.

V gene TRBV7-9 combines with J gene TRBJ1-2; 9 bases are shared with TRBD1. Germline CDR1 SEHNR, CDR2 FQNEAQ (reference sequence). The V gene end was trimmed by 5 bases and the J gene end by 1 base; junction bases not matched to a gene: 2. There are 14 residues in the CDR3. The CDR3 loop reads CASSQGQGNYGYTF. DNA for the CDR3: TGTGCCAGCAGCCAGGGACAGGGTAACTATGGCTACACCTTC.

This clone was detected a few times. CDR3 residues: CASSIVQGPQHF. CDR3 bases: TGTGCCAGTAGTATAGTACAGGGACCCCAGCATTTT. The rearrangement uses TRBV19 and TRBJ1-5, with D perhaps matching TRBD1 (6 bases). V lost 1 base, J lost 10 bases, and 8 bases lay in between. Germline V gene data show CDR1 as LNHDA and CDR2 as SQIVND (reference sequence). The CDR3 covers 12 residues.

This clone was recorded only once. This chain links TRBV12-3 or TRBV12-4 with TRBJ2-5; tentative D call: TRBD2 (5 bases). The V end lost 3 bases, the J end lost 5 bases, and 10 bases lay between the germline ends. CDR3 size: 13 residues. In DNA form, the CDR3 reads TGTGCCAGCAGTTTTCGGGGAGACGAGACCCAGTACTTC. It codes for CASSFRGDETQYF.

The chain combines TRBV5-1 with TRBJ2-2, with D perhaps matching TRBD1 (5 bases). CDR3 length equals 15 residues. Per the germline V gene, CDR1 is SGHRS and CDR2 is YFSETQ. V was clipped by 2 bases and J by 4 bases, with 12 bases between them. Here the CDR3 DNA reads TGCGCCAGCAGCTTATCCCCGACAGCCACCGGGGAGCTGTTTTTT. Its protein product is CASSLSPTATGELFF.

The rearrangement joins TRBV5-5 to TRBJ2-7; 7 bases align to TRBD2. J lost 0 bases, V lost 2 bases, and 8 bases had no gene match. The CDR3 has 16 residues. Germline CDR1 is SGHKS and CDR2 is YYEKEE (reference sequence). CDR3: CASSLPGEGRSYEQYF. CDR3 DNA sequence: TGTGCCAGCAGCTTACCCGGGGAGGGACGCTCCTACGAGCAGTACTTC.

The chain joins TRBV19 to TRBJ1-3; D unresolved. The CDR3 sequence is 14 residues long. Germline CDR1 reads LNHDA; CDR2 reads SQIVND (reference sequence). The ends were cut back, 8 bases at V and 0 bases at J, with 11 bases in the middle. In nucleotides, the CDR3 is TGTGCCAGTCGGACGGTAGACTCTGGAAACACCATATATTTT. It yields the protein CASRTVDSGNTIYF. The full variable domain, in which reference TRBV19 and TRBJ1-3 provide the parts outside the CDR3, is DGGITQSPKYLFRKEGQNVTLSCEQNLNHDAMYWYRQDPGQGLRLIYYSQIVNDFQKGDIAEGYSVSREKKESFPLTVTSAQKNPTAFYLCASRTVDSGNTIYFGEGSWLTVV.

The genes are TRBV4-3 and TRBJ2-3; 7 bases match TRBD2. V lost 0 bases and J lost 6; bases outside the gene matches: 18. The germline V gene encodes CDR1 LGHNA and CDR2 YSLEER. This CDR3 spans 19 amino acids. This CDR3 reads CASSQDTARGPTSVDTQYF. CDR3 coding DNA: TGCGCCAGCAGCCAAGATACGGCAAGGGGACCAACTAGCGTGGATACGCAGTATTTT.

The chain carries TRBV6-5 and TRBJ1-6; 8 bases align to TRBD1. The CDR3 sequence is 15 residues long. Germline-derived CDR1 and CDR2 are MNHEY and SVGAGI. J lost 7 bases, V lost 7 bases, and 9 bases had no gene match. CDR3 sequence (DNA): TGTGCCAGCAACCCGGACAGGGCACTCAATTCACCCCTCCACTTT. It encodes CASNPDRALNSPLHF.

This chain connects TRBV18 to TRBJ1-1; 7 bases are a match to TRBD1. This CDR3 spans 13 amino acids. The germline gives CDR1 KGHSH, CDR2 LQKENI. V lost 2 bases, J lost 4 bases, and 1 base stayed unmatched. CDR3 in DNA: TGTGCCAGCTCACCAAACAGGGGCACTGAAGCTTTCTTT. Translation: CASSPNRGTEAFF.

The chain is built from TRBV19 and TRBJ2-1; D is perhaps TRBD2 (5 bases). Germline loops: CDR1 LNHDA, CDR2 SQIVND (reference sequence). V was trimmed by 2 bases and J by 4 bases, leaving 6 bases between them. CDR3 length equals 13 residues. CDR3 protein: CASSIREYNEQFF. The DNA for the CDR3 is TGTGCCAGTAGTATAAGGGAGTACAATGAGCAGTTCTTC.

The chain joins TRBV6-1 to TRBJ1-6, with D hard to call. The CDR3 spans 12 residues. With 2 bases removed from V and 16 bases from J, the gap between germline ends came to 12 bases. Germline V CDR1 and CDR2: MNHNS, SASEGT. The CDR3 region is CASSEWREGLHF. The CDR3 region has the DNA TGTGCCAGCAGTGAATGGAGGGAGGGACTCCACTTT.

The chain links TRBV5-8 to TRBJ1-4; possibly TRBD1 for D (5 bases). Germline V gene data show CDR1 as SGHTS and CDR2 as YDEGEE. Deletions cut 4 bases from V and 0 bases from J, with 16 bases between. The CDR3 totals 17 residues. This CDR3 is CASSLDSAQATNEKLFF. DNA of the CDR3: TGTGCCAGCAGCCTCGACAGCGCACAGGCAACTAATGAAAAACTGTTTTTT.

V gene TRBV3-1 (or the pseudogene TRBV3-2) combines with J gene TRBJ2-1, with a possible D match to TRBD2 (6 bases). The germline CDR1 and CDR2 sequences are LGHDT and YNNKEL (reference sequence). V was clipped by 0 bases and J by 8 bases, with 14 bases between them. This CDR3 spans 15 amino acids. The CDR3 DNA reads TGTGCCAGCAGCCAAGAGAGTGGGGGAGGTCATGAGCAGTTCTTC. Translated, it gives CASSQESGGGHEQFF.

This chain's CDR3 is CASSPEQGGSGGYTF. As DNA, the CDR3 is TGTGCCAGCTCACCAGAACAGGGCGGGTCGGGCGGCTACACCTTC. The gene calls are TRBV18 and TRBJ1-2; TRBD1 is a possible D gene (6 bases). The length of the CDR3 is 15 residues. The germline gives CDR1 KGHSH, CDR2 LQKENI. Trimming left V 2 bases short and J 8 bases short, with 18 bases between.

The chain carries TRBV20-1 and TRBJ2-7, with 7 bases fitting TRBD1. The CDR3 contains 16 residues. Germline V gene sequence: CDR1 DFQATT, CDR2 SNEGSKA (reference sequence). Unmatched junction bases numbered 14, after V lost 3 bases and J lost 3 bases. CDR3 bases: TGCAGTGCTAGTCGTTCCGGCAGGGGGTCCAGCTACGAGCAGTACTTC. This gives the protein CSASRSGRGSSYEQYF.

The chain is built from TRBV7-9 and TRBJ1-5; no clear D gene. The CDR3 consists of 12 residues. CDR1 is SEHNR and CDR2 is FQNEAQ in the germline V gene (reference sequence). V was shortened by 5 bases and J by 5 bases, with 7 bases between the two germline ends. In DNA, the CDR3 is TGTGCCAGCAGCCCCGGTGATCAGCCCCAGCATTTT. Its translation: CASSPGDQPQHF.

The rearrangement uses TRBV6-5 and TRBJ1-6; a weak D match, TRBD1 (5 bases). From germline, CDR1 is MNHEY and CDR2 SVGAGI. Trimming shortened V by 5 bases and J by 6 bases, and 14 bases separated the two germline ends. The length of the CDR3 is 15 residues. The CDR3 sequence is CASSTEKRGNSPLHF. Written as DNA, the CDR3 is TGTGCCAGCAGTACCGAAAAGAGGGGTAATTCACCCCTCCACTTT.

CDR3 coding DNA: TGCGCCAGCAGATCTCAGGGCAGCGGGAATGAAAAACTGTTTTTT. It specifies CASRSQGSGNEKLFF. The chain is built from TRBV5-1 and TRBJ1-4; D may be TRBD1 (5 bases). Germline CDR1 reads SGHRS; CDR2 reads YFSETQ. Trimming stripped 5 bases from V and 5 bases from J, with 16 bases between. The CDR3 covers 15 residues.

This clone was observed once. Written as DNA, the CDR3 is TGTGCCAGCAGTGAGGGCTTAAGCACAGATACGCAGTATTTT. Its translation is CASSEGLSTDTQYF. This chain links TRBV2 with TRBJ2-3; D not resolved. The ends were cut back, 3 bases at V and 0 bases at J, with 7 bases in the middle. This CDR3 region has 14 residues. Germline V gene data show CDR1 as SNHLY and CDR2 as FYNNEI.

The chain employs TRBV7-2 and TRBJ2-3; 14 bases align to TRBD2. There are 19 residues in the CDR3. The V and J ends lost 0 bases and 7 bases, in that order; junction bases with no gene match: 12. Germline CDR1 SGHTA, CDR2 FQGNSA. CDR3 coding DNA: TGTGCCAGCAGCTTAGCCTGGGGACTAGCGGGAGAAGGGGGGAATACGCAGTATTTT. Encoded protein: CASSLAWGLAGEGGNTQYF.

The chain uses TRBV15 and TRBJ2-5; either TRBD1 or TRBD2 may fit D (6 bases each). This CDR3 region has 19 residues. CDR1 is LNHNV and CDR2 is YYDKDF in the germline V gene (reference sequence). V lost 3 bases and J lost 0, with 23 bases in between. The DNA for the CDR3 is TGTGCCACCAGCAGGGGGATTTCGGGGGCTAAGGGATACCAAGAGACCCAGTACTTC. Residues: CATSRGISGAKGYQETQYF.

The V call is TRBV18, the J call TRBJ1-2, with D perhaps TRBD1 (6 bases). V was pared by 2 bases and J by 4 bases, with 11 bases between. Germline CDR1 is KGHSH and CDR2 is LQKENI. The length of the CDR3 is 14 residues. The CDR3 nucleotides read TGTGCCAGCTCACCAGCGCGGGACACCTATGGCTACACCTTC. This sequence encodes CASSPARDTYGYTF.

This sequence joins TRBV18 and TRBJ1-2; 8 bases fit TRBD1. J gave up 5 bases and V 5 bases, and 4 bases lay outside the gene matches. Germline CDR1 reads KGHSH; CDR2 reads LQKENI. CDR3 size: 13 residues. The CDR3 is CASSEQGEYGYTF. The CDR3 nucleotides read TGTGCCAGCTCAGAACAGGGGGAGTATGGCTACACCTTC. Combining the CDR3 with reference TRBV18 and TRBJ1-2 gives the whole variable domain NAGVMQNPRHLVRRRGQEARLRCSPMKGHSHVYWYRQLPEEGLKFMVYLQKENIIDESGMPKERFSAEFPKEGPSILRIQQVVRGDSAAYFCASSEQGEYGYTFGSGTRLTVV.